The next 12 T cell receptor beta chains were all read from a single sample in a study of cytomegalovirus exposure and HLA in healthy donors. The PCR made use of 60 Vbeta and 13 Jbeta primers. Repertoires were generated with immunoSEQ multiplex PCR, while TCRdb's copy carries only in-frame clones and drops some. The sample holds more than 150,000 clones, 81% seen once. Sequencing used PBMCs. The receptors stem from a man aged 50-59 years in good health and CMV-seronegative.

The chain uses TRBV4-2 and TRBJ2-1; no reliable D call. The V end lost 0 bases, the J end lost 4 bases, and 7 bases lay between the germline ends. Germline loops: CDR1 LGHNA, CDR2 YNFKEQ. This CDR3 region has 14 residues. The CDR3: CASSQDLSYNEQFF. The CDR3, as DNA: TGTGCCAGCAGCCAAGATCTGAGTTACAATGAGCAGTTCTTC.

The chain couples TRBV18 to TRBJ1-4, with 12 bases matching TRBD1. The junction had 5 bases not matched to a gene; V was cut back by 5 bases and J by 7 bases. Germline values: CDR1 KGHSH, CDR2 LQKENI. The CDR3 extends over 15 amino acids. CDR3 DNA sequence: TGTGCCAGCTCAGCCCTGGGACAGGGGGCTGAAAAACTGTTTTTT. Protein sequence: CASSALGQGAEKLFF.

The V and J genes are TRBV6-6 and TRBJ1-6; D is unresolved. Per the germline V gene, CDR1 is MNHNY and CDR2 is SVGAGI (reference sequence). The CDR3 loop spans 14 amino acids. With 6 bases removed from V and 6 bases from J, the gap between germline ends came to 12 bases. The CDR3 sequence: CASRRPEANSPLHF. The CDR3 DNA follows: TGTGCCAGCAGGCGACCGGAGGCTAATTCACCCCTCCACTTT.

V gene TRBV4-3 combines with J gene TRBJ1-2; D possibly corresponds to TRBD1 (5 bases). Germline values: CDR1 LGHNA, CDR2 YSLEER. Trimming shortened V by 3 bases and J by 4 bases, and 15 bases separated the two germline ends. The CDR3 extends over 15 amino acids. The CDR3 reads CASSQTQETLYGYTF. The CDR3, as DNA: TGCGCCAGCAGCCAGACACAGGAGACACTCTATGGCTACACCTTC.

This clone has more than one count but fewer than ten. The chain combines TRBV19 with TRBJ2-2, with 10 bases aligning to TRBD2. This CDR3 has 16 residues. The germline CDR1 and CDR2 sequences are LNHDA and SQIVND (reference sequence). The V gene end was trimmed by 7 bases and the J gene end by 6 bases; junction bases not matched to a gene: 11. The CDR3: CASIQSGGGRAGELFF. DNA of the CDR3: TGTGCCAGTATCCAAAGCGGGGGGGGCCGGGCCGGGGAGCTGTTTTTT.

The CDR3 spells CASSLKGQGHTDTQYF. CDR3 nucleotide sequence: TGTGCCAGCAGCTTGAAGGGACAGGGACACACAGATACGCAGTATTTT. The gene calls are TRBV5-4 and TRBJ2-3; 9 nucleotides align to TRBD1. Germline trimming cut 1 base from V and 2 bases from J; bases unmatched to any gene: 5. The CDR3 totals 16 residues. Looked up from germline, CDR1 is SGHNT and CDR2 is YYREEE (reference sequence).

The chain carries TRBV6-4 and TRBJ2-4; TRBD1 matches at 8 bases. From germline, CDR1 is MRHNA and CDR2 SNTAGT. The CDR3 has 12 residues. V lost 2 bases, J lost 11 bases, and 2 bases stayed unmatched. The CDR3 is CASSDQTGVQYF. In DNA, the CDR3 is TGTGCCAGCAGTGACCAGACAGGGGTTCAGTACTTC.

The chain joins TRBV2 to TRBJ2-1; 7 bases fit TRBD1. With V trimmed by 2 bases and J by 4 bases, 2 bases remained unmatched. The length of the CDR3 is 14 residues. CDR1 and CDR2 from the germline V gene are SNHLY and FYNNEI. The CDR3 spells CASSETGAYNEQFF. The CDR3 DNA is TGTGCCAGCAGTGAAACAGGGGCGTACAATGAGCAGTTCTTC.

The rearrangement joins TRBV21-1 to TRBJ2-7; the table's D gene call, TRBD2, was not cross checked with the DNA. TRBV21-1 is classified as a pseudogene. The length of the CDR3 is 19 residues. CDR3 amino acids: CASSLICRVVVSCWYEQYF. DNA of the CDR3: TGTGCCAGCAGCTTAATCTGTCGGGTTGTTGTGAGTTGTTGGTACGAGCAGTACTTC.

The chain links TRBV6-1 to TRBJ1-1; D is unclear. The CDR3 spans 14 residues. V lost 1 base, J lost 1 base, and 7 bases lay in between. The germline V gene has CDR1 MNHNS and CDR2 SASEGT. CDR3 nucleotide sequence: TGTGCCAGCAGTGAAGGGTCAGGGAACACTGAAGCTTTCTTT. Protein product: CASSEGSGNTEAFF.

The chain employs TRBV11-3 and TRBJ1-1, with 12 bases that match TRBD1. After removal of 6 bases from V and 5 bases from J, the junction contained 7 bases not matched to a gene. CDR1 is SGHNT, CDR2 YENEEA, per germline. There are 15 residues in the CDR3. The CDR3 DNA reads TGTGCCAGCAGTCCGGGACAGGGGGCCCGAACTGAAGCTTTCTTT. It codes for CASSPGQGARTEAFF.

The chain couples TRBV7-2 to TRBJ2-5; D perhaps matches TRBD1 (5 bases). From germline, CDR1 is SGHTA and CDR2 FQGNSA. The CDR3 runs 11 residues. Trimming removed 10 bases at V and 5 bases at J, with 11 bases between. CDR3 in DNA: TGTGCCATCAAAGCAGGGGAGACCCAGTACTTC. It is translated as CAIKAGETQYF. Drawing the rest from reference TRBV7-2 and TRBJ2-5, the complete variable domain is GAGVSQSPSNKVTEKGKDVELRCDPISGHTALYWYRQSLGQGLEFLIYFQGNSAPDKSGLPSDRFSAERTGGSVSTLTIQRTQQEDSAVYLCAIKAGETQYFGPGTRLLVL.